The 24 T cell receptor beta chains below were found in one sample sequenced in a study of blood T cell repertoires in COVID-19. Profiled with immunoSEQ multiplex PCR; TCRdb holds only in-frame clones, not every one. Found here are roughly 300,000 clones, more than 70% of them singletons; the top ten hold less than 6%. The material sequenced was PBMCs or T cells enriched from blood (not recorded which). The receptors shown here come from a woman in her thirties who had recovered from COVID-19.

The CDR3 coding sequence is TGTGCCAGCTCACCCGGGACAGGGATTTTAACTGAAGCTTTCTTT. Encoded protein: CASSPGTGILTEAFF. J is TRBJ1-1 and V is TRBV18; TRBD1 matches at 9 bases. Per the germline V gene, CDR1 is KGHSH and CDR2 is LQKENI. This CDR3 spans 15 amino acids. V dropped 3 bases and J dropped 5; count of bases not matched to a gene: 7.

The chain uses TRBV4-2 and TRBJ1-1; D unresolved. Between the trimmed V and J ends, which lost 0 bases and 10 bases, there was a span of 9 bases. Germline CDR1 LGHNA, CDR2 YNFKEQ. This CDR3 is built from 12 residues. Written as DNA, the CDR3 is TGTGCCAGCAGCCAAGATGATCGGAGAGCTTTCTTT. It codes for CASSQDDRRAFF.

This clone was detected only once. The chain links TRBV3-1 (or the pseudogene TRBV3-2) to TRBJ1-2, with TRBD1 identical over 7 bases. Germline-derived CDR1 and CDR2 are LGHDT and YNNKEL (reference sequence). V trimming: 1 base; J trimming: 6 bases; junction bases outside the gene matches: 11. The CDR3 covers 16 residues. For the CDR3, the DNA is TGTGCCAGCAGCCAAGCGGGGTTGACAGGGAACGATGGCTACACCTTC. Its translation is CASSQAGLTGNDGYTF.

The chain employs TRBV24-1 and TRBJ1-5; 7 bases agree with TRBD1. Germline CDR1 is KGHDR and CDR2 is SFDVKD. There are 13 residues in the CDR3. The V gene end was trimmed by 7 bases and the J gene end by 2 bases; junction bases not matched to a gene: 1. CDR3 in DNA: TGTGCCACCAGCGGGACAGGCAATCAGCCCCAGCATTTT. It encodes CATSGTGNQPQHF.

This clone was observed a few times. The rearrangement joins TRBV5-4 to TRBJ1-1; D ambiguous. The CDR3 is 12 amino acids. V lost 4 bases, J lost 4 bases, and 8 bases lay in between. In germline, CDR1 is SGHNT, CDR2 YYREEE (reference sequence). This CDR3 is CASSVRPTEAFF. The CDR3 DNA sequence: TGTGCCAGCAGCGTCAGGCCCACTGAAGCTTTCTTT.

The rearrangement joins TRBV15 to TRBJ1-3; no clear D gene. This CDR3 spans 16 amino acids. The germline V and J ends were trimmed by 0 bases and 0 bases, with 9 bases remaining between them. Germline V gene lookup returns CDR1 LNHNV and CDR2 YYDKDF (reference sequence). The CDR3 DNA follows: TGTGCCACCAGCAGAGATCGAGCCTTCTCTGGAAACACCATATATTTT. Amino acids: CATSRDRAFSGNTIYF.

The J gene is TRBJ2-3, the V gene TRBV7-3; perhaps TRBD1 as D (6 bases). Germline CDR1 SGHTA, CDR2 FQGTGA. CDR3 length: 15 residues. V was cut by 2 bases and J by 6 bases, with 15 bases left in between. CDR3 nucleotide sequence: TGTGCCAGCAGCTTAGGGACACCTATGGGGGATACGCAGTATTTT. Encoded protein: CASSLGTPMGDTQYF.

CDR3 loop: CASRQNQETQYF. The CDR3 DNA is TGTGCCAGCAGACAGAACCAAGAGACCCAGTACTTC. The chain combines TRBV2 with TRBJ2-5; D gene ambiguous. CDR1 and CDR2 (germline): SNHLY, FYNNEI. The CDR3 sequence is 12 residues long. V gave up 6 bases and J gave up 0 bases, with 5 bases separating them.

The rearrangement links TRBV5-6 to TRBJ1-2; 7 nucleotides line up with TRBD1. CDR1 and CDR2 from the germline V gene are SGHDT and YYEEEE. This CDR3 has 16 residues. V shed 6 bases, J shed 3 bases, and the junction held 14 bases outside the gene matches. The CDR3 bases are TGTGCCAGCACCAAAAACGATCACAGGGGTCACTATGGCTACACCTTC. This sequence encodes CASTKNDHRGHYGYTF.

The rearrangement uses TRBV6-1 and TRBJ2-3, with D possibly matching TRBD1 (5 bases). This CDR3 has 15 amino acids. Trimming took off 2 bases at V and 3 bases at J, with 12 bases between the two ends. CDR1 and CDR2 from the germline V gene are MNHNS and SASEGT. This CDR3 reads CASSEIGVETDTQYF. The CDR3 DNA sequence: TGTGCCAGCAGTGAAATAGGGGTAGAGACAGATACGCAGTATTTT.

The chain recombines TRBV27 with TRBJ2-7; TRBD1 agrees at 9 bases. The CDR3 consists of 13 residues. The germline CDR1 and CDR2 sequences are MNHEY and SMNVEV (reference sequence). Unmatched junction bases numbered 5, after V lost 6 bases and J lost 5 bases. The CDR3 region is CASRYWTGDEQYF. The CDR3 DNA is TGTGCCAGCAGATACTGGACAGGGGACGAGCAGTACTTC.

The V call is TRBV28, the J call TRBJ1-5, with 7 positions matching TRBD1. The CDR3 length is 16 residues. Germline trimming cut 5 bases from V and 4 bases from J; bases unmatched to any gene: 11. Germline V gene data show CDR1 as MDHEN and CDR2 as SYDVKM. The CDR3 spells CASSPPGTAGNQPQHF. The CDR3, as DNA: TGTGCCAGCAGTCCCCCAGGGACAGCTGGTAATCAGCCCCAGCATTTT.

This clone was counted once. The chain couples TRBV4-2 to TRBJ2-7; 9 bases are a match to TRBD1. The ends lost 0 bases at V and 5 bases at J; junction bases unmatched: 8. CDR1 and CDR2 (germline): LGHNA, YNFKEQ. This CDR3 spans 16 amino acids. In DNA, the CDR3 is TGTGCCAGCAGCCAAGAGGAGGGACAGGGATTCCACGAGCAGTACTTC. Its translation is CASSQEEGQGFHEQYF.

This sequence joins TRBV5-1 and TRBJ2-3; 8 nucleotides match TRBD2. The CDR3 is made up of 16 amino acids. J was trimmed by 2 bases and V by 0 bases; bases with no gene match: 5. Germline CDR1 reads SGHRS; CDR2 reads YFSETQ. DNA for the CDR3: TGCGCCAGCAGCTTGGGAGTAGCGGGGCCCACAGATACGCAGTATTTT. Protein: CASSLGVAGPTDTQYF.

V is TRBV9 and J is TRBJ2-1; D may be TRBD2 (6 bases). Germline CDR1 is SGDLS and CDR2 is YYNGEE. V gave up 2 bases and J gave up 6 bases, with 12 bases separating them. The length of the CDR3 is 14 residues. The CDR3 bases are TGTGCCAGCAGCGTCCCGACTAGTCCCAATGAGCAGTTCTTC. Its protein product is CASSVPTSPNEQFF.

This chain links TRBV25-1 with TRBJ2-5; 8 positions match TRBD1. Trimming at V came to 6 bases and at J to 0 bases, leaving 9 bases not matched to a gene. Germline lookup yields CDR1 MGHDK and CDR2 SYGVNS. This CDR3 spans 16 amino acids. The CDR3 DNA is TGTGCCAGCAGGGCCCTCTCGGACAGGGACCAAGAGACCCAGTACTTC. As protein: CASRALSDRDQETQYF.

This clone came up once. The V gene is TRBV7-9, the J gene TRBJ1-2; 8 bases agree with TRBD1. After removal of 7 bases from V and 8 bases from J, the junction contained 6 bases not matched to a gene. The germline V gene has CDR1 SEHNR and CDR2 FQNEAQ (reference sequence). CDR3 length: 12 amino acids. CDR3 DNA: TGTGCCAGCACCAAGACAGGGGTAGGCTACACCTTC. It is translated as CASTKTGVGYTF.

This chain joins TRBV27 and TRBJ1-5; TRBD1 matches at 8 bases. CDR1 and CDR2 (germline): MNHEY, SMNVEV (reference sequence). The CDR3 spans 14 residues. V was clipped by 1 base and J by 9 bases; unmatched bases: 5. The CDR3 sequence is CASSLWGQDMPQHF. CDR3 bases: TGTGCCAGCAGTTTATGGGGACAGGATATGCCCCAGCATTTT.

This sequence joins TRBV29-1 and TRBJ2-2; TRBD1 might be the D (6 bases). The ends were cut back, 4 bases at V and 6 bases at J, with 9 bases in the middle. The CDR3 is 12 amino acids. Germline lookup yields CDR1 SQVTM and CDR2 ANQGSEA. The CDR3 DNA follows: TGCAGCGTTGTAAAGGGGGCCGGGGAGCTGTTTTTT. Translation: CSVVKGAGELFF.

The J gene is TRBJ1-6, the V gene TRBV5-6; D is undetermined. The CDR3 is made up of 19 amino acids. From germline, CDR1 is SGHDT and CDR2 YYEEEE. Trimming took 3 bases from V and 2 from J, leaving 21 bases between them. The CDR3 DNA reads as TGTGCCAGCAGCTCCACCCGGTTTCATGACATAACCTATAATTCACCCCTCCACTTT. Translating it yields CASSSTRFHDITYNSPLHF.

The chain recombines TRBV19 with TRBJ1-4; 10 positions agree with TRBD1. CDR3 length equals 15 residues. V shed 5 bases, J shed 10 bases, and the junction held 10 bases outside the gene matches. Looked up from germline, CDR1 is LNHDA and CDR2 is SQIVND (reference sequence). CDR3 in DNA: TGTGCCAGTAGTCGCGGACAGGGGGGAGGTCGAAAACTGTTTTTT. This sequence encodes CASSRGQGGGRKLFF. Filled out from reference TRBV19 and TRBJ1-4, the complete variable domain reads DGGITQSPKYLFRKEGQNVTLSCEQNLNHDAMYWYRQDPGQGLRLIYYSQIVNDFQKGDIAEGYSVSREKKESFPLTVTSAQKNPTAFYLCASSRGQGGGRKLFFGSGTQLSVL.

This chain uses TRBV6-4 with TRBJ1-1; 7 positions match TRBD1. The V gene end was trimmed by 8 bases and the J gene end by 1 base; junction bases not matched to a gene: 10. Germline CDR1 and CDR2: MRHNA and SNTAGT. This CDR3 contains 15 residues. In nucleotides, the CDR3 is TGTGCCAGCTTAGGTCCACAGGGGTCGAACACTGAAGCTTTCTTT. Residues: CASLGPQGSNTEAFF.

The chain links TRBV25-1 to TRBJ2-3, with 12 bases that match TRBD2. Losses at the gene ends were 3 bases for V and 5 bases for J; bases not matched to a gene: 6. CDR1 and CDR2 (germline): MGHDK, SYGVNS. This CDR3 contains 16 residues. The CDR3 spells CASSDPTSGGIDTQYF. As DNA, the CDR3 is TGTGCCAGCAGTGATCCGACTAGCGGGGGTATAGATACGCAGTATTTT.

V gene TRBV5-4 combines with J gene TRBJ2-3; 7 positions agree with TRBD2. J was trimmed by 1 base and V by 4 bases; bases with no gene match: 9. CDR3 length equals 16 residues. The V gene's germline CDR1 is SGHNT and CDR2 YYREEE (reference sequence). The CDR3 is CASSPRGLAGTDTQYF. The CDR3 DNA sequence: TGTGCCAGCAGCCCCCGGGGTCTAGCGGGCACAGATACGCAGTATTTT.